This T cell receptor (beta chain) was observed in a study of blood T cell repertoires in COVID-19 (dated by TCRdb to the early 2020s). For the wider study: Samples from collaborators originated in the United States, Italy and Spain and spanned both the acute and convalescent phases of COVID-19. The prospective study material was composed of cDNA or gDNA derived from T cells, B-cell-depleted T cells, or PBMCs. Subjects who had been exposed to COVID-19, were actively infected with it, or had recovered from it provided the deeply sampled blood TCRbeta repertoires that made up the dataset. The repertoires were made available in a free public database intended to serve as a resource for research on the immune response to SARS-CoV-2. The samples were drawn from the first 160 participants of the ongoing ImmuneRACE study and from over 950 subjects provided by 6 global collaborators. The sample metadata nearly always contained a de-identified subject ID, COVID-19 status, age in years and sex. HLA class I and class II types, where available, came from metadata supplied by the sample provider rather than from assay-based typing. Study-wide conclusions, independent of this receptor: Clinical and demographic metadata were provided uncurated, with the amount varying by source and participant.

Inclusive of the bounding cysteine and phenylalanine, the CDR3 is 15 residues long. CDR3 DNA is the only sequence kept; it has 45 bases, read in frame from the first base. The junction shows trimming of 4 bases on V and 1 base on J, plus 12 bases between the germline ends. Sequences SGHDT (CDR1) and YYEEEE (CDR2) are obtained from the germline V gene. About this clone: Which antigen it targets is not known. Base qualities were left out, and no much larger clone turns up one base away.

TCRbeta CDR3 regions were amplified from genomic DNA using the immunoSEQ Assay, a bias-controlled multiplex PCR. The authors' pipeline ran thus. Nucleated cell counts per sample were estimated from amplification of reference gene primers within the assay. To quantify the absolute abundance of each unique TCRbeta CDR3 rearrangement, sequence reads were collapsed and filtered. For each sample, productive Simpson clonality was calculated as the square root of Simpson's diversity index over productive rearrangements. The table comes from immuneACCESS by way of TCRdb, which keeps in-frame sequences with V and J called. Part of the clones is missing from these tables; in studies checked, under half for an unresolved V gene and the rest for unknown reasons. For V, J and clone size, that table is used; D and trimming come from the DNA. The sample records over 150,000 clones, roughly 83% of which are singletons. The top ten hold roughly 3% of the sample.

In the prospective study, participants were roughly 18 to 89 years old, resided in fewer than 25 geographic areas of the United States, and were enrolled through a virtual design. In the prospective study, cohorts were assigned on the basis of participant-reported clinical history obtained from a screening survey and a study questionnaire. Recovered participants in ImmuneRACE Cohort 3 were defined as having two consecutive negative NP/OP PCR tests, clearance from a healthcare professional, or resolution of symptoms. Each participant in the prospective study had whole blood, serum and a nasopharyngeal or oropharyngeal swab collected by mobile phlebotomists. Prospective study participants could optionally give additional blood draws and questionnaires over an approximately 2-month period. Blood samples from the prospective study were shipped frozen or at room temperature prior to DNA extraction.

This clonotype was obtained from a woman in her 30s who had recovered from COVID-19. The sequence joins TRBV5-6 to TRBJ2-4; TRBD1 could be the D gene, as 5 bases match. Sequencing was carried out using PBMCs or T cells enriched from blood (not recorded which). At the DNA level, the sequence is TGTGCCAGCAGCGCCCCGAGACAGGCCAAAAACATTCAGTACTTC. This sequence encodes CASSAPRQAKNIQYF.